This T cell receptor beta chain was profiled in a study of blood T cells in healthy people across ages. Then a second PCR, running about 6 to 11 cycles, was carried out with a sample-barcoded 5' primer and a J-beta primer mix. TCRdb independently ran MiXCR on the 5' RACE reads; one entry per CDR3 protein. Of approximately 800,000 distinct CDR3 sequences in the sample, around 25% were seen once. CDR3 length: 13 residues. V dropped 3 bases and J dropped 9; count of bases not matched to a gene: 9. The germline CDR1 and CDR2 sequences are DFQATT and SNEGSKA (reference sequence). These data also formed part of another study, on T cells of mothers and their children.

The sequencing input was blood. The sequence came from a boy between 5 and 17 years old in good health. The chain uses TRBV20-1 and TRBJ2-5; TRBD1 matches 8 bases. The chain's CDR3 is CSASSPQGASQYF. The CDR3 DNA is TGCAGTGCTAGTTCCCCCCAGGGGGCTTCCCAGTACTTC.